This is a list of T cell receptor beta chains from one sample in a study of shared clonotypes between healthy human individuals. Only in-frame clones appear in the TCRdb table, and some are missing; sequencing was by immunoSEQ multiplex PCR. Of around 700,000 clones in the sample, roughly 94% were seen once. The sequenced material came from naive CD8+ T cells sorted from blood. These receptors all come from a man aged 25 to 40 in good health. Both conserved end residues are part of each CDR3. Fields, in order: J gene, clone size, V gene, CDR3 length, D gene, CDR3 protein, CDR3 DNA. A D gene is named only where the DNA matches it firmly. Clone size is stated in some rows and not others, as once, few, many or a class when expanded.

TRBJ1-2	.	TRBV27	15	TRBD1	CASTSVGQGAFGYTF	TGTGCCAGCACCTCCGTAGGACAGGGGGCCTTTGGCTACACCTTC
TRBJ1-2	.	TRBV7-9	14	.	CASSRPGATYGYTF	TGTGCCAGCAGCCGGCCGGGGGCGACCTATGGCTACACCTTC
TRBJ2-7	.	TRBV28	14	.	CASSLISDPYEQYF	TGTGCCAGCAGTTTAATTTCGGACCCCTACGAGCAGTACTTC
TRBJ2-7	.	TRBV6-1	11	.	CASSGSYEQYF	TGTGCCAGCAGTGGATCCTACGAGCAGTACTTC
TRBJ2-7	few	TRBV6-5	15	TRBD1	CASSSGTGSSYEQYF	TGTGCCAGCAGTTCCGGGACAGGGAGCTCCTACGAGCAGTACTTC
TRBJ2-5	.	TRBV7-6	17	TRBD2	CASSGPYGRAADETQYF	TGTGCCAGCTCTGGCCCTTACGGGAGGGCCGCCGATGAGACCCAGTACTTC
TRBJ1-4	.	TRBV7-9	13	.	CASSQVTNEKLFF	TGTGCCAGCAGCCAGGTGACTAATGAAAAACTGTTTTTT
TRBJ2-1	.	TRBV2	15	TRBD2	CASSFVGLPDNEQFF	TGTGCCAGCAGTTTTGTGGGACTACCGGACAATGAGCAGTTCTTC
TRBJ1-1	.	TRBV19	13	.	CATSRGGATEAFF	TGTGCCACCTCCCGGGGGGGGGCCACTGAAGCTTTCTTT
TRBJ2-1	.	TRBV9	20	.	CASSVSGTIWGQLSYNEQFF	TGTGCCAGCAGCGTATCTGGTACGATATGGGGTCAACTCTCCTACAATGAGCAGTTCTTC
TRBJ2-7	.	TRBV9	13	.	CASSPFGEDEQYF	TGTGCCAGCAGTCCCTTTGGTGAGGACGAGCAGTACTTC
TRBJ2-7	.	TRBV27	12	.	CASSLKTYEQYF	TGTGCCAGCAGTCTCAAGACCTACGAGCAGTACTTC
TRBJ1-2	.	TRBV28	15	.	CASSLNRASNYGYTF	TGTGCCAGCAGTTTAAACCGGGCGTCAAACTATGGCTACACCTTC
TRBJ2-1	.	TRBV19	17	TRBD2	CASSPTSGANSYNEQFF	TGTGCCAGTAGTCCCACTAGCGGAGCAAACTCCTACAATGAGCAGTTCTTC
TRBJ1-1	.	TRBV7-9	13	.	CASSPTNKTEAFF	TGTGCCAGCAGCCCAACAAATAAAACTGAAGCTTTCTTT
TRBJ2-1	.	TRBV27	14	.	CASHDEGAYNEQFF	TGTGCCAGCCACGACGAGGGGGCCTACAATGAGCAGTTCTTC
TRBJ2-7	.	TRBV7-9	12	.	CASSLLPYEQYF	TGTGCCAGCAGCTTACTCCCCTACGAGCAGTACTTC
TRBJ2-2	.	TRBV11-2	14	TRBD2	CASSAGLGDVELFF	TGTGCCAGCAGCGCGGGACTAGGCGATGTGGAGCTGTTTTTT
TRBJ2-7	.	TRBV7-9	16	TRBD1	CASSSGQVAPSYEQYF	TGTGCCAGCAGCTCGGGACAGGTCGCCCCCTCCTACGAGCAGTACTTC
TRBJ2-5	once	TRBV9	16	.	CASSAAEGVWSETQYF	TGTGCCAGCAGCGCAGCAGAGGGAGTTTGGTCTGAGACCCAGTACTTC
TRBJ2-7	.	TRBV6-1	13	.	CASSDAVTYEQYF	TGTGCCAGCTCTGATGCAGTCACCTACGAGCAGTACTTC